This T cell receptor beta chain was recorded in a study of T cell responses to AZD1222 COVID-19 vaccine. Only in-frame clones appear in the TCRdb table, and some are missing; sequencing was by immunoSEQ multiplex PCR. This table has about 120,000 clones, approximately 90% appearing once. Study outcomes and limitations: Only after the peak T cell response were repertoires sampled. Donors were chiefly white British, with a greater number of females, and clonal diversity was perhaps underestimated. An increase in Spike-specific TCR breadth and depth was observed after two AZD1222 doses. Only a handful of individuals given AZD1222 were seropositive at baseline.

Worth noting for this clone: The target antigen is unknown.

The length of the CDR3 is 17 residues. CDR1 KGHSH and CDR2 LQKENI come from the germline V gene. With V trimmed by 3 bases and J by 0 bases, 7 bases remained unmatched. The material was peripheral blood, obtained on day 0 of AZD1222 vaccination. The chain is built from TRBV18 and TRBJ2-1; 8 positions match TRBD2. The receptor was isolated from an adult in good health. The CDR3 sequence is CASSPGASGPSYNEQFF. CDR3 sequence (DNA): TGTGCCAGCTCACCTGGGGCTAGCGGGCCCTCCTACAATGAGCAGTTCTTC.